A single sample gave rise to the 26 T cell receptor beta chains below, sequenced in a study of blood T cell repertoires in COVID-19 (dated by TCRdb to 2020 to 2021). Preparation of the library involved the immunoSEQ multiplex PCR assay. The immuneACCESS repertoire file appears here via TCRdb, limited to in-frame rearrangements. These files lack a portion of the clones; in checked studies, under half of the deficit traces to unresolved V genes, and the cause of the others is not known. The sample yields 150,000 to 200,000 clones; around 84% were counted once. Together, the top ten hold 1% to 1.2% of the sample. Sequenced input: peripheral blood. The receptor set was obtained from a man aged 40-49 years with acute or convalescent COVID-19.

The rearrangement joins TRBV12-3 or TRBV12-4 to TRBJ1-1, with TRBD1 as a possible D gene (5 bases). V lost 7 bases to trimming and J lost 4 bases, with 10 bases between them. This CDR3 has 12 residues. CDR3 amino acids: CASNQGITEAFF. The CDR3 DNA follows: TGTGCCAGCAACCAGGGAATCACTGAAGCTTTCTTT.

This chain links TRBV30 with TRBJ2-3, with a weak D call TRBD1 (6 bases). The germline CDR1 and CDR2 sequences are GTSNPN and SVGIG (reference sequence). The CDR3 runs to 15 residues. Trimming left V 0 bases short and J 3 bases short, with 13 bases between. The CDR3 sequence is CAWSVPTGSTDTQYF. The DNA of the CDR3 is TGTGCCTGGAGTGTACCAACAGGGAGTACAGATACGCAGTATTTT.

The CDR3 region has the DNA TGTGCCAGCAGCCTCGGGCCGGGACTCAACTCCTACGAGCAGTACTTC. This gives the protein CASSLGPGLNSYEQYF. This chain uses TRBV7-8 with TRBJ2-7; possible D gene TRBD2, 6 bases. The CDR3 spans 16 residues. V lost 5 bases and J lost 0, with 17 bases in between. CDR1 is SGHVS, CDR2 FQNEAQ, per germline.

CDR3: CASSPRGYNEQFF. DNA for the CDR3: TGTGCCAGCAGCCCTAGAGGCTACAATGAGCAGTTCTTC. The V call is TRBV6-6, the J call TRBJ2-1; D unresolved. The CDR3 totals 13 residues. In germline, CDR1 is MNHNY, CDR2 SVGAGI (reference sequence). Trimming cost V 6 bases and J 3 bases, with 9 bases left between them.

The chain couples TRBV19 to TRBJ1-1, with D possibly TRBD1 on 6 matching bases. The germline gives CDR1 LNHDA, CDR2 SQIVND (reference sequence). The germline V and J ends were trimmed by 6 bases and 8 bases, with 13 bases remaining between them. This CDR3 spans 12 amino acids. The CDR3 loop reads CASRYLDREAFF. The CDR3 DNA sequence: TGTGCCAGTAGGTACCTCGACAGGGAAGCTTTCTTT.

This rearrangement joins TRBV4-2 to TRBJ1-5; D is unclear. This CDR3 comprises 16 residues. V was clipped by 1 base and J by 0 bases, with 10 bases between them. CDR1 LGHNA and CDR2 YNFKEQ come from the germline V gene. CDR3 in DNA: TGTGCCAGCAGCCAAGCCCAAGAACTTAGCAATCAGCCCCAGCATTTT. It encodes CASSQAQELSNQPQHF.

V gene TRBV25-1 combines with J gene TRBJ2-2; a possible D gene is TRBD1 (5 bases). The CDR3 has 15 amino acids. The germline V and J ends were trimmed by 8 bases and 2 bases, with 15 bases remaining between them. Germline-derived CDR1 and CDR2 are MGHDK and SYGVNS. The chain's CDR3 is CASGAGRLNTGELFF. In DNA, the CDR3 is TGTGCCAGCGGGGCCGGACGATTAAACACCGGGGAGCTGTTTTTT. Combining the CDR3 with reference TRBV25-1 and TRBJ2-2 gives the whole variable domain EADIYQTPRYLVIGTGKKITLECSQTMGHDKMYWYQQDPGMELHLIHYSYGVNSTEKGDLSSESTVSRIRTEHFPLTLESARPSHTSQYLCASGAGRLNTGELFFGEGSRLTVL.

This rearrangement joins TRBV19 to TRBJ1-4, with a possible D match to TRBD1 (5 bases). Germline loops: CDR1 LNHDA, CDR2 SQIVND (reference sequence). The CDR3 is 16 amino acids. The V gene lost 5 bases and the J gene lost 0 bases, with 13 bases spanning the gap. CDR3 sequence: CASSPGGKPTNEKLFF. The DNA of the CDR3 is TGTGCCAGTAGTCCGGGGGGGAAGCCAACTAATGAAAAACTGTTTTTT.

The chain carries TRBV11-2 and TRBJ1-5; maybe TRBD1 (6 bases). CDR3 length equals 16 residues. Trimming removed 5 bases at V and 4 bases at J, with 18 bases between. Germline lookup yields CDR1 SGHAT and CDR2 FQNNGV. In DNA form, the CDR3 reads TGTGCCAGCAGCCCCGCGGCGCGGGGGACAAATCAGCCCCAGCATTTT. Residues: CASSPAARGTNQPQHF.

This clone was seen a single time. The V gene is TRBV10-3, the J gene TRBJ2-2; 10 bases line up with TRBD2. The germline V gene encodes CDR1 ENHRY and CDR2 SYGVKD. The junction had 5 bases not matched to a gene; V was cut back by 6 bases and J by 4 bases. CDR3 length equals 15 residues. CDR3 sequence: CAISRAGGSTGELFF. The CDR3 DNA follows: TGTGCCATCAGCCGAGCGGGGGGGTCCACCGGGGAGCTGTTTTTT.

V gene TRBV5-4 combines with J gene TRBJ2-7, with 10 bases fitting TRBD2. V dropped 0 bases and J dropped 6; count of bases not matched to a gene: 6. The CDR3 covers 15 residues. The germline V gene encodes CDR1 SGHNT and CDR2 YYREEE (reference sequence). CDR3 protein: CASSLAASGGGEQYF. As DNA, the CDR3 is TGTGCCAGCAGCTTGGCCGCTAGCGGGGGAGGCGAGCAGTACTTC.

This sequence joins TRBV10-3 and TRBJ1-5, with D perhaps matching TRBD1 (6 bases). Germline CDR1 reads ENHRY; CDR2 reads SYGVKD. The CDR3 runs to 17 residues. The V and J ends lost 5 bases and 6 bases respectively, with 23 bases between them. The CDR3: CAISKEGGGGSGQPQHF. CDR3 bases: TGTGCCATCAGTAAGGAAGGGGGAGGGGGATCAGGTCAGCCCCAGCATTTT.

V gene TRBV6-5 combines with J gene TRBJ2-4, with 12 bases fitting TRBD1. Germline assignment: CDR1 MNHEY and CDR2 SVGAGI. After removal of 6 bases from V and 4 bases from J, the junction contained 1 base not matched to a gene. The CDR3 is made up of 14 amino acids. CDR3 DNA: TGTGCCAGCAGGGGACAGGGGGCTAAAAACATTCAGTACTTC. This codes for CASRGQGAKNIQYF.

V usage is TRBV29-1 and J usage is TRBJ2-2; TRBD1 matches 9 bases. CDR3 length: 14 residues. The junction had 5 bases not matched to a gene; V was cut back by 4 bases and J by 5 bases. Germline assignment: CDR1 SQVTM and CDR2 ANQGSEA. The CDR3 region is CSVAGTGKTGELFF. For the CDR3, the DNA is TGCAGCGTTGCTGGGACAGGGAAGACCGGGGAGCTGTTTTTT.

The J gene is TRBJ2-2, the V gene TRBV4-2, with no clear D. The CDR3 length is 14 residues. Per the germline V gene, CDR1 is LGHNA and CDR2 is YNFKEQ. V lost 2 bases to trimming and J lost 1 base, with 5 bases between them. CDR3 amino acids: CASSQLRNTGELFF. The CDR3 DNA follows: TGTGCCAGCAGCCAACTTCGGAACACCGGGGAGCTGTTTTTT.

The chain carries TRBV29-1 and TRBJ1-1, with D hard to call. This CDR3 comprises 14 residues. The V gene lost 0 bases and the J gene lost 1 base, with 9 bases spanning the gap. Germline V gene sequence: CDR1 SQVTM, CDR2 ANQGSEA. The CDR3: CSVEERAANTEAFF. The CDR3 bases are TGCAGCGTTGAAGAGAGAGCGGCGAACACTGAAGCTTTCTTT.

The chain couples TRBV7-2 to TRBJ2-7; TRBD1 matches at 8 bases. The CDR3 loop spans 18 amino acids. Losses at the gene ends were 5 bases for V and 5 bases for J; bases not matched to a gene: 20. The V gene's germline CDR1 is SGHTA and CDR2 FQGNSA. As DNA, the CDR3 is TGTGCCAGCAGCCAAAGACCCTCCTTCTCAGGGGGCCAAAACGAGCAGTACTTC. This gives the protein CASSQRPSFSGGQNEQYF.

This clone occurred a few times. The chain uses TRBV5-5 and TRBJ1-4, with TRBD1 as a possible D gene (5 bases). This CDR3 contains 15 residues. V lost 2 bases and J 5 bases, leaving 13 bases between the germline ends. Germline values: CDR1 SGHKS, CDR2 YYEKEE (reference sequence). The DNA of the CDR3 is TGTGCCAGCAGCTTTCGACAGAACCTAAATGAAAAACTGTTTTTT. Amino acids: CASSFRQNLNEKLFF. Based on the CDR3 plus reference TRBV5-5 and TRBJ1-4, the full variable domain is DAGVTQSPTHLIKTRGQQVTLRCSPISGHKSVSWYQQVLGQGPQFIFQYYEKEERGRGNFPDRFSARQFPNYSSELNVNALLLGDSALYLCASSFRQNLNEKLFFGSGTQLSVL.

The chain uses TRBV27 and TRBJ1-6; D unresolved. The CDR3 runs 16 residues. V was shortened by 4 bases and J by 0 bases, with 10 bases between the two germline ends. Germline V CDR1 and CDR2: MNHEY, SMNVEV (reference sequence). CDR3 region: CASSSLQSSYNSPLHF. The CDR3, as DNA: TGTGCCAGCAGTTCCCTACAGAGCTCCTATAATTCACCCCTCCACTTT.

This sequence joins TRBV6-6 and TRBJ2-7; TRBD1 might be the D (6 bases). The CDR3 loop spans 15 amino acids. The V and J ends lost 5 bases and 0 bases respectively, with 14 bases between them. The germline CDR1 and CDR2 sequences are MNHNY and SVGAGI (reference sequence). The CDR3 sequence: CASSNGQFSSYEQYF. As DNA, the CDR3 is TGTGCCAGCAGTAATGGACAGTTCAGCTCCTACGAGCAGTACTTC.

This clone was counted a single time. CDR3 loop: CARSGLAGGSTDTQYF. The CDR3, as DNA: TGTGCCAGAAGCGGCCTAGCGGGAGGAAGCACAGATACGCAGTATTTT. The chain has TRBV5-3 and TRBJ2-3; 11 bases map to TRBD2. TRBV5-3 is given ORF status, its function remaining uncertain. The CDR3 length is 16 residues. V lost 4 bases to trimming and J lost 0 bases; unmatched junction nucleotides: 4.

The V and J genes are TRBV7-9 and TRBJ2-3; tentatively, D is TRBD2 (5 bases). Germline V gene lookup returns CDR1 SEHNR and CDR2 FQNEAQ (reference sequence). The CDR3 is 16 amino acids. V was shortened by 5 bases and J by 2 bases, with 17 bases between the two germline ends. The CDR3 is CASSHPGNYYTDTQYF. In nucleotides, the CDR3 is TGTGCCAGCAGCCACCCGGGAAACTATTACACAGATACGCAGTATTTT.

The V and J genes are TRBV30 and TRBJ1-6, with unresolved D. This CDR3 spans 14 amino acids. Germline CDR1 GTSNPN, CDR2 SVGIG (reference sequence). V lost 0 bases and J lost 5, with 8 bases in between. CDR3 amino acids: CAWSVTRDNSPLHF. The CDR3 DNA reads TGTGCCTGGAGTGTAACCCGGGATAATTCACCCCTCCACTTT.

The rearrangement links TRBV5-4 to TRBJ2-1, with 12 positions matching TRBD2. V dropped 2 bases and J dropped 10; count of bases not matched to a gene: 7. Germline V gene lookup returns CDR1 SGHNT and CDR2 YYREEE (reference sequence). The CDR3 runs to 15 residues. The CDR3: CASSFWLAGGDEQFF. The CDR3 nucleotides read TGTGCCAGCAGCTTTTGGCTAGCGGGGGGGGACGAGCAGTTCTTC.

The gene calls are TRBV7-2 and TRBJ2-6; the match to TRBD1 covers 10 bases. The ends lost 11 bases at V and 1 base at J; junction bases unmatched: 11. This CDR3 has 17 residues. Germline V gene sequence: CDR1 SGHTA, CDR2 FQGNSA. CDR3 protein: CAGTGATGRSGANVLTF. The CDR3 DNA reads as TGTGCCGGGACAGGGGCGACAGGGCGATCTGGGGCCAACGTCCTGACTTTC.

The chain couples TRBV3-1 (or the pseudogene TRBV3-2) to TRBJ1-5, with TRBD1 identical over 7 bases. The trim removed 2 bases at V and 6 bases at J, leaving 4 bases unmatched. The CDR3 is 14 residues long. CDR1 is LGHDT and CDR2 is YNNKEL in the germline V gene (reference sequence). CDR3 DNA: TGTGCCAGCAGCCAACAGGGGGACCGTCAGCCCCAGCATTTT. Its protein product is CASSQQGDRQPQHF.